A single sample is the source of the 8 T cell receptor beta chains below, sequenced in a study of blood T cell repertoires in COVID-19. TCRdb's table, derived via immunoSEQ multiplex PCR, lists solely in-frame clones and lacks some. The data show under 350,000 clones, roughly 91% seen once. Source material: peripheral blood. These receptors were obtained from a man aged 40-55 years with acute or convalescent COVID-19.

The chain joins TRBV30 to TRBJ1-1; 10 bases match TRBD1. This CDR3 has 13 residues. Per germline, CDR1 GTSNPN and CDR2 SVGIG (reference sequence). The J segment lost 4 bases and the V segment lost 2 bases, leaving 1 base of the junction unmatched. The CDR3 DNA sequence: TGTGCCTGGAGTCGGACAGGGGGCACTGAAGCTTTCTTT. Amino acids: CAWSRTGGTEAFF.

CDR3 in DNA: TGTGCCATCAGCGAACTAAACAGGGGGCGAGGAATGAACACTGAAGCTTTCTTT. Protein sequence: CAISELNRGRGMNTEAFF. The rearrangement joins TRBV10-3 to TRBJ1-1; 9 bases align to TRBD1. This CDR3 region has 18 residues. The trim removed 6 bases at V and 0 bases at J, leaving 14 bases unmatched. CDR1 and CDR2 (germline): ENHRY, SYGVKD.

V usage is TRBV19 and J usage is TRBJ1-1, with D perhaps matching TRBD1 (6 bases). V dropped 9 bases and J dropped 5 bases, with 19 bases sitting between them. Germline CDR1 reads LNHDA; CDR2 reads SQIVND (reference sequence). The CDR3 is 14 amino acids. CDR3 in DNA: TGTGCCAGCGCCCTGACAGGAAGGAGAACTGAAGCTTTCTTT. This encodes CASALTGRRTEAFF.

The chain has TRBV18 and TRBJ1-1, with D possibly being TRBD1 (5 bases). The CDR3 is 17 residues long. V was cut by 3 bases and J by 0 bases, with 17 bases left in between. CDR1 is KGHSH, CDR2 LQKENI, per germline. CDR3 sequence (DNA): TGTGCCAGCTCACCCCAACTTATAAGGGGCGTGAACACTGAAGCTTTCTTT. Translation gives CASSPQLIRGVNTEAFF.

This CDR3 reads CATSDQTGNYGYTF. The CDR3 DNA follows: TGTGCCACCAGTGATCAGACAGGGAACTATGGCTACACCTTC. V is TRBV24-1 and J is TRBJ1-2; 7 bases match TRBD1. CDR1 is KGHDR, CDR2 SFDVKD, per germline. The trim removed 3 bases at V and 2 bases at J, leaving 2 bases unmatched. The CDR3 consists of 14 residues.

The rearrangement links TRBV5-1 to TRBJ1-2; D unclear. The CDR3 sequence is 15 residues long. V lost 0 bases and J lost 5, with 14 bases in between. The germline CDR1 and CDR2 sequences are SGHRS and YFSETQ. CDR3 DNA sequence: TGCGCCAGCAGCTTGGAAGGCTCTGGGAGGTATGGCTACACCTTC. Translation: CASSLEGSGRYGYTF.

The DNA for the CDR3 is TGTGCCAGCAGCTTGGCAATGGGACAGGTGAACACTGAAGCTTTCTTT. Translation: CASSLAMGQVNTEAFF. The chain joins TRBV5-4 to TRBJ1-1, with 8 bases identical to TRBD1. Germline loops: CDR1 SGHNT, CDR2 YYREEE (reference sequence). With 0 bases clipped from V and 0 bases from J, the junction kept 4 bases outside the gene matches. This CDR3 has 16 residues.

This chain joins TRBV6-6 and TRBJ2-7, with D unclear. CDR1 MNHNY and CDR2 SVGAGI come from the germline V gene (reference sequence). Between the trimmed V and J ends, which lost 2 bases and 3 bases, there was a span of 5 bases. The CDR3 spans 12 residues. CDR3 bases: TGTGCCAGCAGTTACCTAAACTACGAGCAGTACTTC. Its protein product is CASSYLNYEQYF.